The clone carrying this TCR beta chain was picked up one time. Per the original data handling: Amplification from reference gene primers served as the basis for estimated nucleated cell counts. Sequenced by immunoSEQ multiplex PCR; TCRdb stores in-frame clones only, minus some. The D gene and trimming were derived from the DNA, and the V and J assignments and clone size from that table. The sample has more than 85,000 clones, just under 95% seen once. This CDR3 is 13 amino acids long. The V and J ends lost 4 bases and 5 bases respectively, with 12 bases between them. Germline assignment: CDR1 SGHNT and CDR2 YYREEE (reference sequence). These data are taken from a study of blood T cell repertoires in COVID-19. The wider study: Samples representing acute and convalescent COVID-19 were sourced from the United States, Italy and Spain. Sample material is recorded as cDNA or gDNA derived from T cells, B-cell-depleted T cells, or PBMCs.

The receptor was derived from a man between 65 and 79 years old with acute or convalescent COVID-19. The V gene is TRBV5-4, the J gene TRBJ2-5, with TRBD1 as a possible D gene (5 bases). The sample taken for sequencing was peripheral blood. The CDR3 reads CASSTPKGETQYF. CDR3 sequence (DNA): TGTGCCAGCAGCACCCCAAAGGGGGAGACCCAGTACTTC.